The subject of this entry is one T cell receptor (beta chain). Its antigen is unidentified. The sample originates from a study of OX40 agonist ivuxolimab in advanced cancers. Looking at the study overall: Recorded diagnoses for dose-escalation patients were hepatocellular carcinoma, melanoma, renal cell or head and neck cancer.

Exclusion applied to patients with autoimmune disease history or systemic immunosuppression. Broader study findings: Both blood CD4+ and CD8+ T cells showed clonal growth by week 6 at 0.1 to 3.0 mg/kg. A proportion of nonresponders additionally exhibited low normalized T-cell clonal expansion.

The data were produced by immunoSEQ multiplex PCR, yet TCRdb's version contains in-frame clones alone and is incomplete. The table includes approximately 50,000 clones, less than 85% detected once. The length of the CDR3 is 13 residues. V dropped 6 bases and J dropped 4; count of bases not matched to a gene: 2. The germline V gene encodes CDR1 SGHTA and CDR2 FQGNSA. The chain employs TRBV7-2 and TRBJ2-1; 8 bases are shared with TRBD2. The sequence was obtained from an adult with an advanced solid tumor such as melanoma, head and neck, liver or kidney cancer. This specimen consisted of CD4+ or CD8+ T cells sorted from blood, obtained in a trial of the OX40 agonist ivuxolimab. This chain's CDR3 is CASRVAGYNEQFF. CDR3 bases: TGTGCCAGCAGGGTAGCGGGGTACAATGAGCAGTTCTTC. Full variable domain (remainder filled in from reference TRBV7-2 and TRBJ2-1): GAGVSQSPSNKVTEKGKDVELRCDPISGHTALYWYRQSLGQGLEFLIYFQGNSAPDKSGLPSDRFSAERTGGSVSTLTIQRTQQEDSAVYLCASRVAGYNEQFFGPGTRLTVL.